This T cell receptor (beta chain) was documented in a study of human T cells and chemical hapten exposure. Study-wide context: Women made up most patients, who had alopecia areata, totalis or universalis.

TCRdb fed the RACE reads into MiXCR, producing one record per CDR3 protein. The sample yields approximately 80,000 distinct CDR3 sequences, about 6.8% seen once. Documented time point: patch test 1, 2 weeks after DPC sensitization. Treatment in this sample: therapeutic diphenylcyclopropenone sensitization with weekly scalp DPC. Germline V CDR1 and CDR2: WSHSY, SAAADI. The V gene lost 6 bases and the J gene lost 2 bases, with 16 bases spanning the gap. This CDR3 contains 15 residues. The source material was whole blood, sampled in connection with sensitization to the hapten diphenylcyclopropenone (DPC). This chain links TRBV10-2 with TRBJ2-5, with no clear D. This clonotype originated in a woman in her 30s with alopecia areata. Some clones in this sample may be carry-over from other donors' samples. CDR3 sequence: CASSRVGSSQETQYF. The CDR3 DNA is TGCGCCAGCAGCCGAGTCGGATCTTCTCAAGAGACCCAGTACTTC.